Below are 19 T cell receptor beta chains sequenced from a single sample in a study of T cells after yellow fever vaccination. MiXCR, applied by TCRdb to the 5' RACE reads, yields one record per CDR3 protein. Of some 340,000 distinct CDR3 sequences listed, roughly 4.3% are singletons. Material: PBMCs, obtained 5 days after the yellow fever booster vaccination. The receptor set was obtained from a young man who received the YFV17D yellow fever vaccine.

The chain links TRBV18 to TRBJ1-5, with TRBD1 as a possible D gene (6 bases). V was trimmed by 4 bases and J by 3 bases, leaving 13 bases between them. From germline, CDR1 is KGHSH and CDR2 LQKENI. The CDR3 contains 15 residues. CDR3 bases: TGTGCCAGCTCACTACAGGACAGAGACAATCAGCCCCAGCATTTT. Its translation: CASSLQDRDNQPQHF.

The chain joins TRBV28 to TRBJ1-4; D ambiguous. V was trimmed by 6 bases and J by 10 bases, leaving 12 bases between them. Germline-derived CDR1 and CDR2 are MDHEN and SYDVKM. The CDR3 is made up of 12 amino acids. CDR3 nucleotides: TGTGCCAGCAGCCACCAGGACCCAAAACTGTTTTTT. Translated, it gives CASSHQDPKLFF.

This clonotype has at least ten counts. The CDR3 bases are TGTGCCAGCAGCCAAGTCGGGCTGGGCTCAGATACGCAGTATTTT. Translated: CASSQVGLGSDTQYF. The chain links TRBV6-6 to TRBJ2-3; D not resolved. Trimming left V 6 bases short and J 4 bases short, with 17 bases between. Germline V gene sequence: CDR1 MNHNY, CDR2 SVGAGI (reference sequence). The CDR3 length is 15 residues.

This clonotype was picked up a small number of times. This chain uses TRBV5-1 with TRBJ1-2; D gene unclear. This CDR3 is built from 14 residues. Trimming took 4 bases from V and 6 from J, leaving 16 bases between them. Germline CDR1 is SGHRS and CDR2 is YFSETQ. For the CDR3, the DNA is TGCGCCAGCAGCCCAAGGGAGCCCCAGGATGGCTACACCTTC. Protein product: CASSPREPQDGYTF.

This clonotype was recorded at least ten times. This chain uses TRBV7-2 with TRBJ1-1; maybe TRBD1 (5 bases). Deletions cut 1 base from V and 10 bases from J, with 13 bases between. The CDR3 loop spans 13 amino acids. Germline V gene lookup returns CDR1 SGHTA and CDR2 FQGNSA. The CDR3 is CASSLDWGLRAFF. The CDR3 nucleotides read TGTGCCAGCAGCTTAGACTGGGGCCTCCGAGCTTTCTTT. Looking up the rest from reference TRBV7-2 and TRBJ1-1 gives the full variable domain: GAGVSQSPSNKVTEKGKDVELRCDPISGHTALYWYRQSLGQGLEFLIYFQGNSAPDKSGLPSDRFSAERTGGSVSTLTIQRTQQEDSAVYLCASSLDWGLRAFFGQGTRLTVV.

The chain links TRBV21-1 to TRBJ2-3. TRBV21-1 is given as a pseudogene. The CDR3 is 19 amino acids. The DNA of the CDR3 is TGTGCCAGCAGCAAAACGCGCGAAAGGGTAGGGGCTAGCACAGATACGCAGTATTTT. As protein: CASSKTRERVGASTDTQYF.

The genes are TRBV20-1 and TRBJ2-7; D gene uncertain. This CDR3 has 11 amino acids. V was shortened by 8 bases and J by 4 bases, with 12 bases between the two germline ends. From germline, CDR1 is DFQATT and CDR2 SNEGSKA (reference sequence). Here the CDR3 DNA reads TGCAGTACCGAAGTGGATTACGAGCAGTACGTC. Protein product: CSTEVDYEQYV.

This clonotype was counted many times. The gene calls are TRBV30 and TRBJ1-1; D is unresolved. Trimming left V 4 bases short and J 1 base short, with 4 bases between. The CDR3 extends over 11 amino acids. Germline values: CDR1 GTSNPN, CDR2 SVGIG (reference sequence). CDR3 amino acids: CAWKKNTEAFF. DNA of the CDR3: TGTGCCTGGAAGAAGAACACTGAAGCTTTCTTT.

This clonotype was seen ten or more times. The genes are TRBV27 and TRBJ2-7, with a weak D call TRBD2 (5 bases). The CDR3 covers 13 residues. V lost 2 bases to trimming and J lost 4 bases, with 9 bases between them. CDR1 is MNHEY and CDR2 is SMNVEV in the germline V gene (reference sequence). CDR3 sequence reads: CASSLEEGYEQYF. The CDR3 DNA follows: TGTGCCAGCAGTTTAGAAGAGGGTTACGAGCAGTACTTC.

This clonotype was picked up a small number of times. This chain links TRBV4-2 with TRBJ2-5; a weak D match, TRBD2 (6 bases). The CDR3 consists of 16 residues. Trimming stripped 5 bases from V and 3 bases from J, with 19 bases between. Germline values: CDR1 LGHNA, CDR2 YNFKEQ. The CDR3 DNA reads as TGTGCCAGCAGCTCCAGAGACCGGGACTCTAAAGAGACCCAGTACTTC. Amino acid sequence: CASSSRDRDSKETQYF.

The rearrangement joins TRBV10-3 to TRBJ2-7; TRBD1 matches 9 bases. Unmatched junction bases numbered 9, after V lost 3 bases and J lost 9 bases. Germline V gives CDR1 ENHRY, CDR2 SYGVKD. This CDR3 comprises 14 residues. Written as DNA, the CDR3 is TGTGCCATCAGTGACCGACAGGGGGGTTCGGGGCAGTACTTC. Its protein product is CAISDRQGGSGQYF.

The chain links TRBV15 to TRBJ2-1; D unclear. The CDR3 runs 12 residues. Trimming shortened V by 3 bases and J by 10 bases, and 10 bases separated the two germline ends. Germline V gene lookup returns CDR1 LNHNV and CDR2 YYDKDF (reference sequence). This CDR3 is CATSSLVSEQFF. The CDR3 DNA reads TGTGCCACCAGCAGTCTGGTCTCGGAGCAGTTCTTC. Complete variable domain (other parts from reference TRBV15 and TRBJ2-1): DAMVIQNPRYQVTQFGKPVTLSCSQTLNHNVMYWYQQKSSQAPKLLFHYYDKDFNNEADTPDNFQSRRPNTSFCFLDIRSPGLGDTAMYLCATSSLVSEQFFGPGTRLTVL.

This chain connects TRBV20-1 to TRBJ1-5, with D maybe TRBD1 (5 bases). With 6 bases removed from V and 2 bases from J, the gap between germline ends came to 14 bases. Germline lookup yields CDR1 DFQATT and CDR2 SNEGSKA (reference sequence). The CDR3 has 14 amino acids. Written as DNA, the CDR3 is TGCAGTGCCCGAGGGTCGGGGGGCAATCAGCCCCAGCATTTT. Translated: CSARGSGGNQPQHF.

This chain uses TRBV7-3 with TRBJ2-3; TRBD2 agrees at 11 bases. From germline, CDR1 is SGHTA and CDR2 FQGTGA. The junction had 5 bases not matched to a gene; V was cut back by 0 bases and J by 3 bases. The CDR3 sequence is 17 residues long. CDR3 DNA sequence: TGTGCCAGCAGCTTAACCGTAGCGGGGGGGTGGACAGATACGCAGTATTTT. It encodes CASSLTVAGGWTDTQYF.

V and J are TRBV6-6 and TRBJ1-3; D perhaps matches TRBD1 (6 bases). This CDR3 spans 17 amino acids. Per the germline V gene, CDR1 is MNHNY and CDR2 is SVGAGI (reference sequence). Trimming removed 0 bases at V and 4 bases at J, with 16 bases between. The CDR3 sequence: CASSYSILTGKGNTIYF. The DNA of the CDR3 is TGTGCCAGCAGTTACTCGATCTTAACAGGGAAAGGAAACACCATATATTTT.

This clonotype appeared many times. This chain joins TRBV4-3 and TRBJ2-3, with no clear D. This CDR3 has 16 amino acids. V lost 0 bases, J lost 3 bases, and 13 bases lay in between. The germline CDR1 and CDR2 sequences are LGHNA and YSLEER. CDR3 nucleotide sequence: TGCGCCAGCAGCCAAGATGGAGAGAGTCCGACAGATACGCAGTATTTT. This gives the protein CASSQDGESPTDTQYF.

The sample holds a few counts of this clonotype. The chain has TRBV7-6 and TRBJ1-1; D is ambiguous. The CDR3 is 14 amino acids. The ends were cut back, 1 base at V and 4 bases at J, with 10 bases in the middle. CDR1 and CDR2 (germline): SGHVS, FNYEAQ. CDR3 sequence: CASSLESGGTEAFF. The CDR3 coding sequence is TGTGCCAGCAGCTTAGAATCAGGTGGCACTGAAGCTTTCTTT. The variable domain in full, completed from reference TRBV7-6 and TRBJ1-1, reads GAGVSQSPRYKVTKRGQDVALRCDPISGHVSLYWYRQALGQGPEFLTYFNYEAQQDKSGLPNDRFSAERPEGSISTLTIQRTEQRDSAMYRCASSLESGGTEAFFGQGTRLTVV.

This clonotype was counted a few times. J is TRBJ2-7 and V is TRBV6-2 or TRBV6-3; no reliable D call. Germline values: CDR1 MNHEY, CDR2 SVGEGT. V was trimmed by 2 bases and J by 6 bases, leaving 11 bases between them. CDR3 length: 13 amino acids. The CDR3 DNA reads TGTGCCAGCAGTTACGGGTTGGAGATCGAGCAGTACGTC. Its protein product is CASSYGLEIEQYV.

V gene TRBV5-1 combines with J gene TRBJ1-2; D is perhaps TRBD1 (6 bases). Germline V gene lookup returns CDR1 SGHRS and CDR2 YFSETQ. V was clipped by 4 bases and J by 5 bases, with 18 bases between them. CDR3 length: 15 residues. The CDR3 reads CASSEGHGEDYGYTF. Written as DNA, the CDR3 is TGCGCCAGCAGCGAGGGACACGGGGAGGATTATGGCTACACCTTC.